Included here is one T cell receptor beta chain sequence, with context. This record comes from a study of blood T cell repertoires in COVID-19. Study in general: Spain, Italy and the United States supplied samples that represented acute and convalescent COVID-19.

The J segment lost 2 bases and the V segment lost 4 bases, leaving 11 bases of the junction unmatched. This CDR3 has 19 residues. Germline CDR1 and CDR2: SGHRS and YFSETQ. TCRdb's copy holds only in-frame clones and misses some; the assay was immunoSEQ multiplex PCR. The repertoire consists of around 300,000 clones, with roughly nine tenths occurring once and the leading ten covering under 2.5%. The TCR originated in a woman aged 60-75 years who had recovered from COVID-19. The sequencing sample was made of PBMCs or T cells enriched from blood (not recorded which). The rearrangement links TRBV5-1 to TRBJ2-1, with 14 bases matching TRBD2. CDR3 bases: TGCGCCAGCAGCACAGCCGGGACTAGCGGGAGCGTAGCCTACAATGAGCAGTTCTTC. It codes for CASSTAGTSGSVAYNEQFF.